These 23 T cell receptor beta chains were sequenced from one sample in a study of T cells in Graves' hyperthyroidism and ophthalmopathy (dated by TCRdb to between 2018 and 2020). Library creation used multiplex PCR. TCRdb lists the instrument as Illumina HiSeq 2000. The TCR beta CDR3 regions were amplified from the RNA transcripts. For the first round of RT-PCR on the TCR CDR3, the HTBI primer set was used together with the Qiagen OneStep RT-PCR kit. TCRdb redid the processing of the public reads, applying fastp at Q25 and MiXCR, and retained in-frame beta chains. Each record represents a unique CDR3 protein, reported with the most common genes and DNA among its rows. Within this sample are a few hundred thousand distinct CDR3 sequences, with about 20% of them counted one time only. The biggest ten clones account for 45% to 55% of the sample. The sample comprised blood. All receptors derive from a woman aged 65 to 85 with Graves' ophthalmopathy.

The sample holds a few counts of this clonotype. The chain links TRBV15 to TRBJ2-7, with D perhaps matching TRBD1 (6 bases). V was clipped by 0 bases and J by 2 bases, with 11 bases between them. The germline V gene has CDR1 LNHNV and CDR2 YYDKDF (reference sequence). The CDR3 totals 15 residues. CDR3 DNA: TGTGCCACCAGCAGAGATTCGACAGGCACCTACGAGCAGTACTTC. Protein product: CATSRDSTGTYEQYF.

The CDR3 DNA sequence: TGTGCCAGCAGCCACATGACAGGGGAATACGAGCAGTACTTC. Protein product: CASSHMTGEYEQYF. The chain recombines TRBV12-3 or TRBV12-4 with TRBJ2-7; 8 nucleotides line up with TRBD1. CDR3 length: 14 residues. V trimming: 6 bases; J trimming: 4 bases; junction bases outside the gene matches: 8.

This clonotype turned up a few times. The chain employs TRBV5-1 and TRBJ2-7; TRBD2 aligns across 10 bases. V lost 5 bases and J lost 5; bases outside the gene matches: 7. The germline V gene has CDR1 SGHRS and CDR2 YFSETQ. The CDR3 has 14 amino acids. CDR3 residues: CASRDASGSDEQYF. DNA for the CDR3: TGCGCCAGCAGAGATGCTAGCGGGAGCGACGAGCAGTACTTC.

This clonotype was counted at least ten times. This rearrangement joins TRBV2 to TRBJ1-1; the D is unclear. CDR3 length: 14 residues. V was trimmed by 5 bases and J by 1 base, leaving 11 bases between them. In germline, CDR1 is SNHLY, CDR2 FYNNEI. CDR3 amino acids: CASSLRPQNTEAFF. CDR3 DNA sequence: TGTGCCAGCAGTCTAAGACCCCAGAACACTGAAGCTTTCTTT. The full variable domain, completed using reference TRBV2 and TRBJ1-1, is EPEVTQTPSHQVTQMGQEVILRCVPISNHLYFYWYRQILGQKVEFLVSFYNNEISEKSEIFDDQFSVERPDGSNFTLKIRSTKLEDSAMYFCASSLRPQNTEAFFGQGTRLTVV.

The genes are TRBV20-1 and TRBJ2-5, with D unresolved. The germline V gene has CDR1 DFQATT and CDR2 SNEGSKA (reference sequence). The V end lost 1 base, the J end lost 4 bases, and 10 bases lay between the germline ends. The CDR3 runs to 13 residues. CDR3 bases: TGCAGTGCTAGAGCGGCTAGAGGAGAGACCCAGTACTTC. Translating gives CSARAARGETQYF.

In its sample, this clonotype was seen many times. This chain uses TRBV12-3 or TRBV12-4 with TRBJ2-3; 15 nucleotides line up with TRBD2. The V gene end was trimmed by 6 bases and the J gene end by 4 bases; junction bases not matched to a gene: 5. The CDR3 runs 16 residues. The CDR3 spells CASRRTSGRGSDTQYF. The CDR3 bases are TGTGCCAGCAGACGGACTAGCGGGAGGGGATCAGATACGCAGTATTTT.

This clonotype was counted only a few times. This rearrangement joins TRBV7-8 to TRBJ2-1, with D hard to call. V was pared by 5 bases and J by 0 bases, with 14 bases between. Germline-derived CDR1 and CDR2 are SGHVS and FQNEAQ. This CDR3 region has 16 residues. This CDR3 is CASSPNGWGSYNEQFF. DNA of the CDR3: TGTGCCAGCAGCCCGAACGGTTGGGGCTCCTACAATGAGCAGTTCTTC.

The rearrangement joins TRBV6-1 to TRBJ2-5; D gene uncertain. Germline V lookup: CDR1 MNHNS, CDR2 SASEGT. V lost 4 bases and J 1 base, leaving 7 bases between the germline ends. The CDR3 is 13 amino acids. The CDR3 DNA sequence: TGTGCCAGCAGTGCAAACTTCCAAGAGACCCAGTACTTC. Protein sequence: CASSANFQETQYF.

In its sample, this clonotype was seen a few times. This chain uses TRBV24-1 with TRBJ2-1; D perhaps matches TRBD2 (5 bases). Trimming cost V 6 bases and J 5 bases, with 16 bases left between them. The CDR3 is made up of 15 amino acids. CDR1 is KGHDR, CDR2 SFDVKD, per germline. CDR3 bases: TGTGCCACCAGTACTGGACTCGGGCCCAACAATGAGCAGTTCTTC. Amino acids: CATSTGLGPNNEQFF.

The V call is TRBV19, the J call TRBJ2-2; D may be TRBD2 (6 bases). Germline V gives CDR1 LNHDA, CDR2 SQIVND (reference sequence). This CDR3 has 16 residues. V lost 3 bases, J lost 0 bases, and 11 bases lay in between. This chain's CDR3 is CASSIYGGANTGELFF. CDR3 DNA: TGTGCCAGTAGTATCTACGGGGGTGCGAACACCGGGGAGCTGTTTTTT.

There are a few counts of this clonotype. The rearrangement joins TRBV7-9 to TRBJ1-2; D is ambiguous. The CDR3 has 12 residues. With 1 base removed from V and 8 bases from J, the gap between germline ends came to 8 bases. The germline V gene has CDR1 SEHNR and CDR2 FQNEAQ (reference sequence). The DNA for the CDR3 is TGTGCCAGCAGCTTAGTTCATGAGGGCTACACCTTC. It encodes CASSLVHEGYTF.

This clonotype has just a few counts. The chain combines TRBV6-6 with TRBJ1-5, with D unresolved. The V gene lost 0 bases and the J gene lost 5 bases, with 8 bases spanning the gap. This CDR3 has 14 amino acids. CDR1 and CDR2 (germline): MNHNY, SVGAGI (reference sequence). The CDR3 here is CASSYSSVHQPQHF. The CDR3 DNA sequence: TGTGCCAGCAGTTACTCCTCCGTCCATCAGCCCCAGCATTTT.

This clonotype was counted between two and nine times. The rearrangement links TRBV20-1 to TRBJ1-1; D gene uncertain. Germline values: CDR1 DFQATT, CDR2 SNEGSKA (reference sequence). The CDR3 totals 12 residues. With 0 bases removed from V and 5 bases from J, the gap between germline ends came to 7 bases. For the CDR3, the DNA is TGCAGTGCTAGAGATGTGGGGACTGAAGCTTTCTTT. Translation gives CSARDVGTEAFF.

The sample holds one count of this clonotype. V gene TRBV11-2 combines with J gene TRBJ2-1; D is ambiguous. Germline CDR1 SGHAT, CDR2 FQNNGV. The CDR3 is made up of 15 amino acids. Deletions cut 5 bases from V and 4 bases from J, with 15 bases between. CDR3 sequence reads: CASSTRAELYNEQFF. CDR3 nucleotides: TGTGCCAGCAGCACCCGGGCAGAGTTATACAATGAGCAGTTCTTC.

This clonotype was detected only a few times. The CDR3 region is CASSYGRRYNEQFF. The CDR3 nucleotides read TGTGCCAGCAGTTACGGCAGGAGATACAATGAGCAGTTCTTC. J is TRBJ2-1 and V is TRBV6-2 or TRBV6-3, with D unclear. The germline gives CDR1 MNHEY, CDR2 SVGEGT. This CDR3 region has 14 residues. Trimming took 2 bases from V and 4 from J, leaving 9 bases between them.

V gene TRBV20-1 combines with J gene TRBJ2-5; weak D call: TRBD1 (5 bases). The CDR3 has 13 residues. The ends were cut back, 6 bases at V and 3 bases at J, with 14 bases in the middle. Germline V gene data show CDR1 as DFQATT and CDR2 as SNEGSKA (reference sequence). CDR3 DNA: TGCAGTGCCCCCCGCCCAGGGAAAGAGACCCAGTACTTC. Its protein is CSAPRPGKETQYF.

The J gene is TRBJ2-2, the V gene TRBV6-1; D possibly corresponds to TRBD1 (6 bases). Germline V CDR1 and CDR2: MNHNS, SASEGT. The V and J ends lost 4 bases and 1 base respectively, with 10 bases between them. The CDR3 has 15 residues. CDR3 nucleotide sequence: TGTGCCAGCAGTGCTCTGACAGGGAACACCGGGGAGCTGTTTTTT. It translates to CASSALTGNTGELFF.

This sequence joins TRBV9 and TRBJ2-3; possible D gene TRBD2, 5 bases. The germline V and J ends were trimmed by 0 bases and 0 bases, with 11 bases remaining between them. Germline assignment: CDR1 SGDLS and CDR2 YYNGEE. This CDR3 has 16 residues. The CDR3 region has the DNA TGTGCCAGCAGCGTAGTTGGGGAGATTAGCACAGATACGCAGTATTTT. Amino acid sequence: CASSVVGEISTDTQYF.

The chain combines TRBV5-6 with TRBJ2-5; unclear D gene. CDR1 is SGHDT and CDR2 is YYEEEE in the germline V gene. V was cut by 2 bases and J by 6 bases, with 11 bases left in between. The CDR3 sequence is 13 residues long. DNA for the CDR3: TGTGCCAGCAGCTTTAGCCGGAGTAAGACCCAGTACTTC. It codes for CASSFSRSKTQYF.

This clonotype has ten or more counts. The rearrangement uses TRBV3-1 and TRBJ2-3, with TRBD2 identical over 8 bases. J gave up 9 bases and V 0 bases, and 8 bases lay outside the gene matches. Germline-derived CDR1 and CDR2 are LGHDT and YNNKEL (reference sequence). The CDR3 is 15 residues long. The CDR3 nucleotides read TGTGCCAGCAGCCAAGAAGGACTAGCCGGAGGGACGCAGTATTTT. Protein: CASSQEGLAGGTQYF.

This clonotype was detected a few times. The chain is built from TRBV3-1 and TRBJ2-5; D gene uncertain. The CDR3 is 15 residues long. Germline CDR1 and CDR2: LGHDT and YNNKEL (reference sequence). V gave up 0 bases and J gave up 0 bases, with 8 bases separating them. The CDR3 here is CASSQEWANQETQYF. In DNA form, the CDR3 reads TGTGCCAGCAGCCAAGAATGGGCTAACCAAGAGACCCAGTACTTC.

This clonotype appeared a few times. This chain joins TRBV7-8 and TRBJ1-5; D ambiguous. The V end was cut by 1 base, the J end by 0 bases, with 7 bases between. This CDR3 region has 15 residues. The germline gives CDR1 SGHVS, CDR2 FQNEAQ. CDR3 protein: CASSLDIFSNQPQHF. Here the CDR3 DNA reads TGTGCCAGCAGCTTAGACATCTTTAGCAATCAGCCCCAGCATTTT.

The table lists this clonotype with a few counts. V gene TRBV4-3 combines with J gene TRBJ1-5; tentative D call: TRBD1 (5 bases). Trimming took 1 base from V and 5 from J, leaving 9 bases between them. Per germline, CDR1 LGHNA and CDR2 YSLEER. This CDR3 region has 14 residues. The DNA of the CDR3 is TGCGCCAGCAGCCAAGCCCCAGGGTATCAGCCCCAGCATTTT. Translating it yields CASSQAPGYQPQHF.